Reported below is one T cell receptor (beta chain). Sequenced by immunoSEQ multiplex PCR; TCRdb stores in-frame clones only, minus some. This table holds 130,000 or so clones, 65% to 90% found once. The sample comes from a study of T cell responses to AZD1222 COVID-19 vaccine. V trimming: 4 bases; J trimming: 5 bases; junction bases outside the gene matches: 1. The CDR3 has 13 amino acids. From germline, CDR1 is SGHVS and CDR2 FNYEAQ. The sequences come from peripheral blood, collected 28 days after the second AZD1222 dose. The clonotype originates from an adult who received the AZD1222 COVID-19 vaccine. The chain is built from TRBV7-6 and TRBJ1-1; 10 bases map to TRBD1. The CDR3 loop is CASSSDRGTEAFF. The DNA of the CDR3 is TGTGCCAGCAGCTCGGACAGGGGGACTGAAGCTTTCTTT.